The rows below give T cell receptor beta chains drawn from one sample of a study of T cell repertoires in cytomegalovirus infection. From the reads, TCRdb called clonotypes with MiXCR, one entry per CDR3 protein. The sample carries 550,000 to 700,000 distinct CDR3 sequences, around 40% recorded once. No antigens are known for them. Sample: cultured PBMCs, taken from culture after CMV antigen stimulation. Every receptor here comes from a human donor in good health (CMV status not recorded). Some clones in this sample may be carry-over from other donors' samples. Both conserved end residues are part of each CDR3. The D gene is left open where the match is weak. Rows may omit the clone size; those that give it use once, few, many or a size class.

clone size: -
J gene: TRBJ1-3
V gene: TRBV11-2
D gene: -
CDR3 protein: CASSFLKGGPSGNTIYF
CDR3 DNA: TGTGCCAGCAGCTTCTTGAAGGGAGGACCCTCTGGAAACACCATATATTTT

clone size: many
J gene: TRBJ2-7
V gene: TRBV7-6
D gene: -
CDR3 protein: CASSLRRPKRVWEQYF
CDR3 DNA: TGTGCCAGCAGCCTCAGGCGCCCTAAGCGGGTGTGGGAGCAGTACTTC

clone size: -
J gene: TRBJ1-2
V gene: TRBV6-6
D gene: -
CDR3 protein: CASSYSGSYGYTF
CDR3 DNA: TGTGCCAGCAGTTACTCGGGAAGCTATGGCTACACCTTC

clone size: -
J gene: TRBJ2-5
V gene: TRBV2
D gene: TRBD1
CDR3 protein: CATLRDRGQETQYF
CDR3 DNA: TGTGCCACGCTCCGGGACAGGGGTCAAGAGACCCAGTACTTC

clone size: -
J gene: TRBJ1-2
V gene: TRBV20-1
D gene: -
CDR3 protein: CSASPQGTSYGYTF
CDR3 DNA: TGCAGTGCTAGTCCCCAGGGGACTTCCTATGGCTACACCTTC

clone size: -
J gene: TRBJ2-5
V gene: TRBV6-2/TRBV6-3
D gene: -
CDR3 protein: CASIPGPSGTQYF
CDR3 DNA: TGTGCCAGCATTCCGGGCCCGAGCGGGACCCAGTACTTC

clone size: -
J gene: TRBJ2-2
V gene: TRBV5-5
D gene: -
CDR3 protein: CASSLEFRVAYGGELFF
CDR3 DNA: TGTGCCAGCAGCTTGGAGTTCAGGGTTGCGTATGGCGGGGAGCTGTTTTTT

clone size: many
J gene: TRBJ2-1
V gene: TRBV7-9
D gene: TRBD1
CDR3 protein: CASSPPGGYEQFF
CDR3 DNA: TGTGCCAGCAGCCCCCCAGGGGGCTATGAGCAGTTCTTC

clone size: -
J gene: TRBJ2-5
V gene: TRBV6-1
D gene: TRBD2
CDR3 protein: CASRPPGTSATQYF
CDR3 DNA: TGTGCCAGCAGACCCCCCGGGACTAGCGCGACCCAGTACTTC

clone size: -
J gene: TRBJ2-6
V gene: TRBV6-6
D gene: -
CDR3 protein: CASRPGAGGANVLTF
CDR3 DNA: TGTGCCAGCAGGCCGGGCGCGGGGGGGGCCAACGTCCTGACTTTC

clone size: -
J gene: TRBJ1-1
V gene: TRBV7-2
D gene: -
CDR3 protein: CASSSRVLGRTEAFF
CDR3 DNA: TGTGCCAGCAGCTCCAGGGTATTGGGTCGAACTGAAGCTTTCTTT

clone size: -
J gene: TRBJ1-6
V gene: TRBV12-3/TRBV12-4
D gene: -
CDR3 protein: CASSFSRSLFPLHF
CDR3 DNA: TGTGCCAGCAGTTTTAGCCGGTCCCTTTTCCCCCTCCACTTT

clone size: -
J gene: TRBJ1-5
V gene: TRBV6-6
D gene: -
CDR3 protein: CASSPYGPQHF
CDR3 DNA: TGTGCCAGCAGCCCTTACGGTCCCCAGCATTTT

clone size: once
J gene: TRBJ2-3
V gene: TRBV19
D gene: TRBD1
CDR3 protein: CASSGRQGATDTQYF
CDR3 DNA: TGTGCCAGTAGTGGAAGACAGGGGGCCACAGATACGCAGTATTTT

clone size: -
J gene: TRBJ2-7
V gene: TRBV7-8
D gene: TRBD1
CDR3 protein: CASSSGTGVLWEQYF
CDR3 DNA: TGTGCCAGCAGCTCAGGGACAGGGGTACTTTGGGAGCAGTACTTC

clone size: -
J gene: TRBJ2-3
V gene: TRBV2
D gene: -
CDR3 protein: CASSQPRGRAVDTQYF
CDR3 DNA: TGTGCCAGCAGCCAGCCGAGGGGGAGGGCCGTAGATACGCAGTATTTT

clone size: many
J gene: TRBJ2-5
V gene: TRBV7-2
D gene: TRBD2
CDR3 protein: CASSLLPSGGIGETQYF
CDR3 DNA: TGTGCCAGCAGTCTCTTGCCTAGCGGGGGGATTGGGGAGACCCAGTACTTC

clone size: few
J gene: TRBJ1-2
V gene: TRBV7-9
D gene: TRBD1
CDR3 protein: CASSQQTGEEGYTF
CDR3 DNA: TGTGCCAGCAGCCAACAAACAGGGGAAGAGGGCTACACCTTC

clone size: -
J gene: TRBJ2-7
V gene: TRBV10-2
D gene: -
CDR3 protein: CATKREGMGYEQYF
CDR3 DNA: TGCGCCACCAAACGCGAGGGAATGGGATACGAGCAGTACTTC

clone size: few
J gene: TRBJ2-5
V gene: TRBV7-8
D gene: -
CDR3 protein: CASSLRPASVETQYF
CDR3 DNA: TGTGCCAGCAGCTTAAGGCCCGCTAGCGTGGAGACCCAGTACTTC

clone size: few
J gene: TRBJ2-7
V gene: TRBV7-9
D gene: TRBD1
CDR3 protein: CASSPVPGTGFAEQYF
CDR3 DNA: TGTGCCAGCAGCCCCGTCCCCGGGACAGGGTTCGCCGAGCAGTACTTC

clone size: -
J gene: TRBJ1-4
V gene: TRBV28
D gene: -
CDR3 protein: CASRSGADEKLFF
CDR3 DNA: TGTGCCAGCAGATCAGGGGCGGATGAAAAACTGTTTTTT

clone size: -
J gene: TRBJ1-6
V gene: TRBV20-1
D gene: TRBD1
CDR3 protein: CSASPDRLSSPLHF
CDR3 DNA: TGCAGTGCCTCACCGGACAGGTTAAGTTCACCCCTCCACTTT

clone size: few
J gene: TRBJ1-3
V gene: TRBV7-6
D gene: -
CDR3 protein: CATAGMGSSGNTIYF
CDR3 DNA: TGTGCCACCGCGGGAATGGGGAGCTCTGGAAACACCATATATTTT

clone size: once
J gene: TRBJ2-5
V gene: TRBV7-2
D gene: -
CDR3 protein: CASSRQLETQYF
CDR3 DNA: TGTGCCAGCAGCAGACAGTTAGAGACCCAGTACTTC

clone size: -
J gene: TRBJ1-1
V gene: TRBV5-4
D gene: -
CDR3 protein: CASSFFRGNTEAFF
CDR3 DNA: TGTGCCAGCAGCTTTTTCAGAGGAAACACTGAAGCTTTCTTT

clone size: -
J gene: TRBJ1-5
V gene: TRBV6-2/TRBV6-3
D gene: -
CDR3 protein: CASSNRPGRLDQPQHF
CDR3 DNA: TGTGCCAGCAGCAACCGCCCGGGGCGACTGGATCAGCCCCAGCATTTT